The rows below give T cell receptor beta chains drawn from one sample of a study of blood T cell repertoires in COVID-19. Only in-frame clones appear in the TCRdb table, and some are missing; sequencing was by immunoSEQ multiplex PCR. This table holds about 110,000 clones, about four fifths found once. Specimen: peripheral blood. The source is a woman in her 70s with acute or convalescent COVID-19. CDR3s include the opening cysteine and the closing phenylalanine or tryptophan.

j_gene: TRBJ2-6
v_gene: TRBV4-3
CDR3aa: CASSRSRDRGTGGSGANVLTF

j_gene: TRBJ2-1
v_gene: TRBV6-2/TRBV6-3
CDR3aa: CASSKVRYNEQFF

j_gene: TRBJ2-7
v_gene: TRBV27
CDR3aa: CASSSGTAGHEQYF

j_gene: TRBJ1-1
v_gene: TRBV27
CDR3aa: CASSGQGMNTEAFF

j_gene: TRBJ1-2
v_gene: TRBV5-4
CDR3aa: CASSLNPGQGANYGYTF

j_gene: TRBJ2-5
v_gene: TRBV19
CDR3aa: CASSPHLLAGGPGGGETQYF

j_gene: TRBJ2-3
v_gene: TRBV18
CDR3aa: CASSPESYYTDTQYF

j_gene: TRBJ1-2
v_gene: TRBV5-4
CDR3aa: CASSLGQGSSGYGYTF

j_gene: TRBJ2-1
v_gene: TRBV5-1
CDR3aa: CASSLGGLEQFF

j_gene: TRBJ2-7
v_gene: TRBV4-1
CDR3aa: CASSQPGLANEQYF

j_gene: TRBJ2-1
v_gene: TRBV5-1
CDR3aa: CASSSLSGGNNEQFF

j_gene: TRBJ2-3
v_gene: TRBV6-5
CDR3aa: CASSLTSGGLTDTQYF

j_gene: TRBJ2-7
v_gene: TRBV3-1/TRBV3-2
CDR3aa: CASSQGSSYEQYF

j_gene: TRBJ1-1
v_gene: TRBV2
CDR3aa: CASSPLTGDTEAFF

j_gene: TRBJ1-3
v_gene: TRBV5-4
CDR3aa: CASSLDQETTIYF

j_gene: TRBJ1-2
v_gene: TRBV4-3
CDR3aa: CASSQDREQPPEGYTF

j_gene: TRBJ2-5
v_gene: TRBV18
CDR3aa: CASSSRLAGDLIQETQYF

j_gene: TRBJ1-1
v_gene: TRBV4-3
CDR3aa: CASSQVQGNTEAFF

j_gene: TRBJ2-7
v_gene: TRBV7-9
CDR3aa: CASSQTGAVGEQYF

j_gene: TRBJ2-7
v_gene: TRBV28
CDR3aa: CASSSPGRSYEQYF

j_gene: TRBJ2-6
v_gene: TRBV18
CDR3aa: CASSPPRAAGSGANVLTF

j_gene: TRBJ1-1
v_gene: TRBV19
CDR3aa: CASRDRGEAFF

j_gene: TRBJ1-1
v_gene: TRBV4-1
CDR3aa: CASSQAWGPNTEAFF

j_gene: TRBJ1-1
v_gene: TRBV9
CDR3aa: CASSPRQGLHTEAFF

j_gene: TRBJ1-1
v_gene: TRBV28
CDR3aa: CASTHPTGGGRAFF

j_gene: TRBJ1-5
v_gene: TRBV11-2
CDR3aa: CASSIDRGIQPQHF

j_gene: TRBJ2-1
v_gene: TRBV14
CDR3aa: CASSQDGGQGTREQFF

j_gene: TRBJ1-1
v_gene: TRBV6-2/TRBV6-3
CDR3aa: CASSRDRGMNTEAFF

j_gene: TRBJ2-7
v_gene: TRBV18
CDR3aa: CASSPGQSSYEQYF

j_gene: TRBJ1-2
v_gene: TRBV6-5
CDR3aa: CASSSAGVRYGYTF

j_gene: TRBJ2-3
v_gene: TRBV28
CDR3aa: CASQTDWTPSTDTQYF

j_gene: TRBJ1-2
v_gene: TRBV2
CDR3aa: CASRRRGDRVYGYTF

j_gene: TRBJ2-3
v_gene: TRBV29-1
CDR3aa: CSVAGIPTDTQYF

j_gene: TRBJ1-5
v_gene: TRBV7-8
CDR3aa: CASSPHDRANQPQHF

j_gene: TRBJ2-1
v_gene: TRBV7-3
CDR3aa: CASSQLAGGPRDEQFF

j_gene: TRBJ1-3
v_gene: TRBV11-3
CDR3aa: CASSGRQSGNTIYF

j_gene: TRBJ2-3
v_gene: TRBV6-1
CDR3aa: CASSEMVSGSNIFPQYF

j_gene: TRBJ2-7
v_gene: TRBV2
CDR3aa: CASRQADTYEQYF

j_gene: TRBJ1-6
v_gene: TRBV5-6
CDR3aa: CASSLSNSPLHF

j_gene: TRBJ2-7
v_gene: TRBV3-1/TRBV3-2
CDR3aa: CASSQNQGGFDEQYF

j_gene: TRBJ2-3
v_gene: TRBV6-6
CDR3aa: CASRGQTSYTDTQYF

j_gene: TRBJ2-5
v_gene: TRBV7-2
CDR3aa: CASSSEVQETQYF

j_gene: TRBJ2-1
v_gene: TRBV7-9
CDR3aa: CASSPLTSGGFYNEQFF

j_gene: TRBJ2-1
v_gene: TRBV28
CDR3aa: CASGAGGKNEQFF

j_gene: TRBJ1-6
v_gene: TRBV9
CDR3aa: CASSVGGNSPLHF